These 14 T cell receptor beta chains share one sample of origin, sequenced in a study of CD8+ T cells in alopecia areata. RNA extraction was followed by reverse transcription into cDNA, which acted as the sequencing template. The table came from immunoSEQ multiplex PCR; TCRdb's copy has only in-frame clones and leaves some out. The sample has around 61,000 clones, roughly 44% seen once. The sample here was CD8+ T cells sorted from blood, taken at week 0. The receptor source for this set is a human donor with alopecia areata.

J is TRBJ1-2 and V is TRBV4-3; TRBD1 might be the D (6 bases). This CDR3 is 16 amino acids long. Germline CDR1 and CDR2: LGHNA and YSLEER. Trimming shortened V by 0 bases and J by 7 bases, and 18 bases separated the two germline ends. Here the CDR3 DNA reads TGCGCCAGCAGCCAAGATCGCGGGGGGCTAAAACGTGGCTACACCTTC. Its protein is CASSQDRGGLKRGYTF.

The CDR3 region is CASSLPQGLSSYEQYF. CDR3 nucleotides: TGTGCCAGCAGCTTACCCCAGGGCCTTAGCTCCTACGAGCAGTACTTC. This sequence joins TRBV7-9 and TRBJ2-7, with a possible D match to TRBD1 (5 bases). Germline loops: CDR1 SEHNR, CDR2 FQNEAQ (reference sequence). V lost 2 bases and J lost 0, with 14 bases in between. The CDR3 runs to 16 residues.

Regarding this clone: The sample has other DNA sequences that encode this CDR3 too. Here the CDR3 reads CASSPGTGNTEAFF. The CDR3 DNA reads as TGTGCCAGCAGCCCAGGGACGGGGAACACTGAAGCTTTCTTT. The rearrangement uses TRBV9 and TRBJ1-1, with D perhaps matching TRBD1 (5 bases). With 4 bases removed from V and 1 base from J, the gap between germline ends came to 11 bases. This CDR3 contains 14 residues. CDR1 is SGDLS and CDR2 is YYNGEE in the germline V gene. The whole variable domain, filled in from reference TRBV9 and TRBJ1-1, reads DSGVTQTPKHLITATGQRVTLRCSPRSGDLSVYWYQQSLDQGLQFLIQYYNGEERAKGNILERFSAQQFPDLHSELNLSSLELGDSALYFCASSPGTGNTEAFFGQGTRLTVV.

The genes are TRBV27 and TRBJ2-7; 9 bases map to TRBD2. V lost 4 bases and J lost 2; bases outside the gene matches: 6. The CDR3 extends over 15 amino acids. CDR1 is MNHEY and CDR2 is SMNVEV in the germline V gene (reference sequence). The CDR3 protein is CASSWREGGTYEQYF. DNA of the CDR3: TGTGCCAGCAGTTGGCGGGAGGGTGGGACCTACGAGCAGTACTTC.

The V call is TRBV9, the J call TRBJ2-7; D is possibly TRBD1 or TRBD2 (6 bases each). V was trimmed by 3 bases and J by 2 bases, leaving 18 bases between them. CDR1 SGDLS and CDR2 YYNGEE come from the germline V gene. This CDR3 contains 16 residues. CDR3 protein: CASSALDGGPTYEQYF. The CDR3, as DNA: TGTGCCAGCAGCGCACTAGATGGGGGGCCCACCTACGAGCAGTACTTC.

The rearrangement uses TRBV27 and TRBJ2-7; the D gene could be TRBD1 or TRBD2 (5 bases each). CDR1 MNHEY and CDR2 SMNVEV come from the germline V gene (reference sequence). The CDR3 totals 14 residues. Between the trimmed V and J ends, which lost 4 bases and 0 bases, there was a span of 10 bases. CDR3 DNA: TGTGCCAGCAGTTCGGGACGGTACTCCTACGAGCAGTACTTC. It yields the protein CASSSGRYSYEQYF.

The chain recombines TRBV5-1 with TRBJ2-7; D gene ambiguous. This CDR3 is built from 14 residues. Trimming removed 1 base at V and 2 bases at J, with 10 bases between. The germline CDR1 and CDR2 sequences are SGHRS and YFSETQ. The CDR3 nucleotides are TGCGCCAGCAGCTTGTATGGGGAAACCTACGAGCAGTACTTC. Protein sequence: CASSLYGETYEQYF.

V usage is TRBV4-1 and J usage is TRBJ2-7; 7 positions match TRBD2. CDR3 length: 13 amino acids. The V and J ends lost 4 bases and 3 bases, in that order; junction bases with no gene match: 3. Germline CDR1 MGHRA, CDR2 YSYEKL. CDR3 loop: CASSPGTNYEQYF. The DNA of the CDR3 is TGCGCCAGCAGCCCAGGGACTAACTACGAGCAGTACTTC.

This clone was seen a handful of times. The chain employs TRBV29-1 and TRBJ2-5, with D perhaps assigned TRBD1 or TRBD2 (5 bases each). Germline-derived CDR1 and CDR2 are SQVTM and ANQGSEA. V was shortened by 7 bases and J by 3 bases, with 12 bases between the two germline ends. This CDR3 contains 12 residues. CDR3 in DNA: TGCAGCGCGCCGGGACCGGAAGAGACCCAGTACTTC. Its protein product is CSAPGPEETQYF.

In DNA, the CDR3 is TGCAGCGTTGAAGGGGGGAGGGCTATTGGAGAGCAGTACTTC. It is translated as CSVEGGRAIGEQYF. The chain carries TRBV29-1 and TRBJ2-7; TRBD2 matches at 7 bases. The CDR3 is 14 amino acids. From germline, CDR1 is SQVTM and CDR2 ANQGSEA. V was clipped by 1 base and J by 7 bases; unmatched bases: 10.

V is TRBV7-9 and J is TRBJ2-7; TRBD1 matches 7 bases. The CDR3 covers 14 residues. Germline V gives CDR1 SEHNR, CDR2 FQNEAQ (reference sequence). Trimming removed 5 bases from V and 9 bases from J; junction bases left unmatched: 13. The CDR3 DNA reads TGTGCCAGCAGCCCCACCCGACAGGGTCAGGGGCAGTACTTC. As protein: CASSPTRQGQGQYF.

The rearrangement joins TRBV2 to TRBJ2-6; TRBD1 aligns across 11 bases. The CDR3 covers 18 residues. Germline V gene lookup returns CDR1 SNHLY and CDR2 FYNNEI. V lost 5 bases, J lost 3 bases, and 9 bases stayed unmatched. The CDR3 nucleotides read TGTGCCAGCAGTTGGACAGGGGGCGCATTGGTTGGGGCCAACGTCCTGACTTTC. Translating it yields CASSWTGGALVGANVLTF.

The CDR3 nucleotides read TGCAGCGTTGGGAGCGTTGGCAATCAGCCCCAGCATTTT. It codes for CSVGSVGNQPQHF. The rearrangement links TRBV29-1 to TRBJ1-5; D is ambiguous. Per germline, CDR1 SQVTM and CDR2 ANQGSEA. Trimming removed 4 bases from V and 2 bases from J, with 9 bases in between. The CDR3 runs to 13 residues.

The chain is built from TRBV11-1 and TRBJ2-7, with D hard to call. The CDR3 length is 13 residues. Trimming left V 6 bases short and J 0 bases short, with 9 bases between. Per germline, CDR1 SGHAT and CDR2 FQDESV (reference sequence). The CDR3 region is CASRQWGSYEQYF. Here the CDR3 DNA reads TGTGCCAGCAGGCAATGGGGCTCCTACGAGCAGTACTTC.